This T cell receptor (beta chain) emerged from a study of blood T cells in healthy people across ages. Study-wide findings and caveats: Diversity of TCR beta correlated strongly with naive T cell percentage. Unsorted PBMC material precluded a definitive naive versus antigen-experienced comparison.

Using a J-beta primer mix together with a sample-barcoded 5' primer, a second PCR was run for roughly 6 to 12 cycles. TCRdb reanalysed the 5' RACE reads using MiXCR and keeps one entry per CDR3 protein. This sample yields 760,000 or so distinct CDR3 sequences, of which approximately 25% are seen a single time; 9% to 9.5% belongs to the top ten. About this clonotype: Its antigen is unknown.

Trimming took off 5 bases at V and 3 bases at J, with 9 bases between the two ends. The CDR3 is 13 residues long. Germline CDR1 and CDR2: SGHVS and FQNEAQ. This sample was shared with a second study, whose subject was T cells of mothers and their children.

This receptor was obtained from a boy younger than 18 in good health. The J gene is TRBJ2-3, the V gene TRBV7-8; D is unclear. Source material: blood. Written as DNA, the CDR3 is TGTGCCAGCAGCACCCGACAAACAGATACGCAGTATTTT. Protein: CASSTRQTDTQYF.